This paragraph covers one T cell receptor beta chain sequence. As yet, its antigen is unknown. Germline values: CDR1 MNHEY, CDR2 SMNVEV (reference sequence). This CDR3 is 16 amino acids long. The V gene lost 6 bases and the J gene lost 3 bases, with 18 bases spanning the gap. This record comes from a study of cytomegalovirus exposure and HLA in healthy donors. General observations from the study: Reports showed the classifier diagnosing cytomegalovirus status with high specificity and sensitivity. Previously analyzed data showed that most TCR beta V segments were productive at a frequency of about 87% or about 30%.

It was with 60 Vbeta and 13 Jbeta primers that the PCR ran. The protocol was immunoSEQ multiplex PCR, while the TCRdb copy is restricted to in-frame clones and leaves out a portion. The data show 150,000 to 200,000 clones, with just over 75% seen just once and about 2.1% held by the top ten. This chain joins TRBV27 and TRBJ1-3; D gene unclear. The origin of this receptor is a woman aged 30 to 39 in good health and CMV-seropositive. Sequenced: PBMCs. The CDR3 DNA is TGTGCCAGCAGCCCACAGATACAGCGGATTGGAAACACCATATATTTT. It is translated as CASSPQIQRIGNTIYF.